The 19 T cell receptor beta chains below were found in one sample sequenced in a study of OX40 agonist ivuxolimab in advanced cancers. Sequenced by immunoSEQ multiplex PCR; TCRdb stores in-frame clones only, minus some. The sample records about 70,000 clones, about 86% being singletons. The input for sequencing was CD4+ or CD8+ T cells sorted from blood, taken in a trial of the OX40 agonist ivuxolimab. These receptors originate from an adult with an advanced solid tumor such as melanoma, head and neck, liver or kidney cancer.

The chain combines TRBV2 with TRBJ1-1; D not resolved. CDR1 SNHLY and CDR2 FYNNEI come from the germline V gene. CDR3 length equals 13 residues. The germline V and J ends were trimmed by 8 bases and 6 bases, with 16 bases remaining between them. CDR3 sequence: CASGQDKSPEAFF. In nucleotides, the CDR3 is TGTGCCAGCGGGCAAGACAAGAGCCCTGAAGCTTTCTTT.

With regard to this clone: The junction does not match germline at one end; this may be a read error. The chain couples TRBV7-7 to TRBJ2-7; D unresolved. The length of the CDR3 is 13 residues. Per germline, CDR1 SSHAT and CDR2 FNYEAQ (reference sequence). In DNA, the CDR3 is TGTGCTAGCAGCTTAGGCCCCGGTTACGAGCAGTACTTC. The encoded protein is CASSLGPGYEQYF.

J is TRBJ2-1 and V is TRBV6-1, with D possibly TRBD1 on 5 matching bases. There are 13 residues in the CDR3. The germline CDR1 and CDR2 sequences are MNHNS and SASEGT. V lost 6 bases and J lost 4, with 10 bases in between. The CDR3 is CASRQAIYNEQFF. Written as DNA, the CDR3 is TGTGCCAGCAGACAGGCTATTTACAATGAGCAGTTCTTC.

The chain employs TRBV29-1 and TRBJ2-3, with TRBD2 matching over 9 bases. Per germline, CDR1 SQVTM and CDR2 ANQGSEA. The CDR3 covers 16 residues. The trim removed 3 bases at V and 10 bases at J, leaving 17 bases unmatched. CDR3 DNA: TGCAGCGTTGATCGATCCCCTAGCGGGACTGCCATGGCGCAGTATTTT. Its translation: CSVDRSPSGTAMAQYF.

The chain is built from TRBV5-8 and TRBJ2-2; D perhaps matches TRBD1 (5 bases). CDR1 and CDR2 (germline): SGHTS, YDEGEE. The CDR3 contains 16 residues. V was shortened by 0 bases and J by 0 bases, with 9 bases between the two germline ends. The CDR3 DNA sequence: TGTGCCAGCAGCTTGGGACAGAGAGCGAACACCGGGGAGCTGTTTTTT. As protein: CASSLGQRANTGELFF.

The CDR3 region is CASSLELAGAKNIQYF. In DNA form, the CDR3 reads TGCGCCAGCAGCTTAGAGCTAGCGGGAGCCAAAAACATTCAGTACTTC. J is TRBJ2-4 and V is TRBV5-1; TRBD2 aligns across 8 bases. The CDR3 covers 16 residues. V trimming: 2 bases; J trimming: 0 bases; junction bases outside the gene matches: 4. In germline, CDR1 is SGHRS, CDR2 YFSETQ.

The chain is built from TRBV18 and TRBJ2-1; no reliable D call. CDR3 length equals 12 residues. V was cut by 1 base and J by 9 bases, with 7 bases left in between. Germline V lookup: CDR1 KGHSH, CDR2 LQKENI. The DNA for the CDR3 is TGTGCCAGCTCACCACAAAACACTGAGCAGTTCTTC. It is translated as CASSPQNTEQFF.

V and J are TRBV4-1 and TRBJ2-3, with 9 bases identical to TRBD2. The V gene's germline CDR1 is MGHRA and CDR2 YSYEKL. The CDR3 contains 16 residues. Trimming cost V 1 base and J 9 bases; bases outside gene matches: 11. This chain's CDR3 is CASSQVSAGGRETQYF. CDR3 nucleotides: TGCGCCAGCAGCCAAGTCTCGGCGGGGGGGAGGGAGACGCAGTATTTT.

The rearrangement uses TRBV6-5 and TRBJ2-7, with 12 bases matching TRBD1. The CDR3 sequence is 15 residues long. V dropped 4 bases and J dropped 3; count of bases not matched to a gene: 4. Germline CDR1 is MNHEY and CDR2 is SVGAGI. The CDR3 nucleotides are TGTGCCAGCAGTTCGGGACAGGGGGCAGACTACGAGCAGTACTTC. Translating it yields CASSSGQGADYEQYF.

This rearrangement joins TRBV5-5 to TRBJ2-3, with D uncertain. The germline gives CDR1 SGHKS, CDR2 YYEKEE (reference sequence). The V gene lost 1 base and the J gene lost 4 bases, with 10 bases spanning the gap. This CDR3 is 14 amino acids long. The CDR3 spells CASSLRGPADTQYF. CDR3 DNA sequence: TGTGCCAGCAGCTTGCGTGGCCCGGCAGATACGCAGTATTTT.

The chain couples TRBV6-1 to TRBJ2-7, with 9 bases that match TRBD1. CDR1 is MNHNS and CDR2 is SASEGT in the germline V gene. The CDR3 extends over 12 amino acids. V was clipped by 8 bases and J by 8 bases; unmatched bases: 7. The CDR3 reads CASGTGKEKQYF. Here the CDR3 DNA reads TGTGCCAGCGGGACAGGGAAGGAAAAGCAGTACTTC.

This clone has just one count. The chain uses TRBV5-1 and TRBJ2-5, with D uncertain. Germline V gene lookup returns CDR1 SGHRS and CDR2 YFSETQ. The CDR3 sequence is 15 residues long. The ends were cut back, 1 base at V and 0 bases at J, with 10 bases in the middle. The CDR3 DNA follows: TGCGCCAGCAGCTTGATCGGAACAGACCAAGAGACCCAGTACTTC. It is translated as CASSLIGTDQETQYF. Full variable domain (rest looked up from reference TRBV5-1 and TRBJ2-5): KAGVTQTPRYLIKTRGQQVTLSCSPISGHRSVSWYQQTPGQGLQFLFEYFSETQRNKGNFPGRFSGRQFSNSRSEMNVSTLELGDSALYLCASSLIGTDQETQYFGPGTRLLVL.

The chain links TRBV7-9 to TRBJ2-7; D might be TRBD1 (6 bases). V lost 4 bases and J lost 9, with 13 bases in between. There are 12 residues in the CDR3. The germline gives CDR1 SEHNR, CDR2 FQNEAQ (reference sequence). This CDR3 is CASSSAGVWQYF. The DNA of the CDR3 is TGTGCCAGCAGCTCTGCAGGGGTCTGGCAGTACTTC.

The genes are TRBV6-5 and TRBJ1-1; 10 bases are shared with TRBD1. Trimming cost V 3 bases and J 6 bases; bases outside gene matches: 7. The CDR3 sequence is 15 residues long. Germline V gene sequence: CDR1 MNHEY, CDR2 SVGAGI. The CDR3 spells CASSYRTGGSAEAFF. The CDR3 nucleotides are TGTGCCAGCAGTTATAGGACAGGGGGGAGCGCTGAAGCTTTCTTT.

J is TRBJ2-7 and V is TRBV5-6, with TRBD1 matching over 8 bases. CDR1 is SGHDT, CDR2 YYEEEE, per germline. The CDR3 is made up of 14 amino acids. V shed 3 bases, J shed 1 base, and the junction held 3 bases outside the gene matches. This CDR3 reads CASSWRTGSYEQYF. CDR3 sequence (DNA): TGTGCCAGCAGCTGGAGGACAGGGTCCTACGAGCAGTACTTC.

V usage is TRBV28 and J usage is TRBJ2-3; D call uncertain. The CDR3 length is 15 residues. V was cut by 5 bases and J by 0 bases, with 12 bases left in between. CDR1 and CDR2 (germline): MDHEN, SYDVKM. Here the CDR3 DNA reads TGTGCCAGCAGTCGCGCGGACCATAGCACAGATACGCAGTATTTT. It codes for CASSRADHSTDTQYF.

This sequence joins TRBV7-3 and TRBJ1-1, with a possible D match to TRBD1 (6 bases). The CDR3 consists of 14 residues. Between the trimmed V and J ends, which lost 3 bases and 4 bases, there was a span of 12 bases. From germline, CDR1 is SGHTA and CDR2 FQGTGA. The CDR3 spells CASSFYRVGTEAFF. DNA for the CDR3: TGTGCCAGCAGCTTTTACAGGGTCGGCACTGAAGCTTTCTTT.

The CDR3 is CASSSMGETQYF. CDR3 sequence (DNA): TGCGCCAGCAGCTCCATGGGGGAGACCCAGTACTTC. V is TRBV5-1 and J is TRBJ2-5; D ambiguous. This CDR3 is built from 12 residues. Trimming took 3 bases from V and 5 from J, leaving 8 bases between them. Looked up from germline, CDR1 is SGHRS and CDR2 is YFSETQ.

J is TRBJ2-4 and V is TRBV7-9, with a possible D match to TRBD2 (5 bases). Germline CDR1 reads SEHNR; CDR2 reads FQNEAQ (reference sequence). Trimming shortened V by 4 bases and J by 9 bases, and 13 bases separated the two germline ends. This CDR3 spans 13 amino acids. The CDR3 DNA reads as TGTGCCAGCAGCTCCTCCGGGGAAGTCATTCAGTACTTC. It specifies CASSSSGEVIQYF.